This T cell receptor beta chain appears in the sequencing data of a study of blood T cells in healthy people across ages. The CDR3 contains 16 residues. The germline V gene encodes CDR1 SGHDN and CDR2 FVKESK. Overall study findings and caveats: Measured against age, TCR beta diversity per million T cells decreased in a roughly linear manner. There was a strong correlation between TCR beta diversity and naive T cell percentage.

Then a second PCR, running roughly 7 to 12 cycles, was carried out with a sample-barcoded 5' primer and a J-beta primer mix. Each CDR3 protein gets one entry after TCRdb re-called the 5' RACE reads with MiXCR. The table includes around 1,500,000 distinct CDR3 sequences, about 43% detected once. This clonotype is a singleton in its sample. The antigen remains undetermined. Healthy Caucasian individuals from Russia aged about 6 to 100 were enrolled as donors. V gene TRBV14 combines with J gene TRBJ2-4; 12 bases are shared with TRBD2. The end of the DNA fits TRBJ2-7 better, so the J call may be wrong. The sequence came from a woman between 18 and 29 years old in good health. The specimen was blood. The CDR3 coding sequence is TGTGCCAGCAGCCAATTAACTAGCGGGAGGTCCAGCGAGCAGTACTTC. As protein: CASSQLTSGRSSEQYF.